The source of this TCR beta chain is a study of technical replicates of blood from a few donors (dated by TCRdb to between 2016 and 2019). A remark on this clone: Its antigen has not been determined. No base qualities exist here, and no much larger clone lies one base off it.

Library creation used the immunoSEQ multiplex PCR assay. As stored in TCRdb, this immuneACCESS dataset retains in-frame rearrangements with V and J assigned. A fraction of the clones does not appear; measured against another copy, unresolved V genes explain less than half of the discrepancy, and the remainder lacks a known reason. Counted in this sample were more than 90,000 clones; almost 96% of them appeared once. Together, the top ten hold approximately 0.21% of the sample. CDR1 and CDR2 are read off the germline V gene (reference sequence) as LNHDA and SQIVND. Including the terminal cysteine and phenylalanine, the CDR3 comprises 13 residues. Here the CDR3 DNA is all that survives: 39 bases in frame from base 1. V loses 1 base, J loses 1 base, and the germline ends lie 4 bases apart.

This TCR was recovered from a human donor in good health. Sequenced input: T cells isolated from PBMCs. The rearrangement combines TRBV19 with TRBJ1-1, with the D gene call left open. The sequenced DNA is TGTGCCAGTAGTATAGGGCAGAACACTGAAGCTTTCTTT. It codes for CASSIGQNTEAFF. When the CDR3 is completed using the reference TRBV19 and TRBJ1-1 genes on either side, the full variable domain is DGGITQSPKYLFRKEGQNVTLSCEQNLNHDAMYWYRQDPGQGLRLIYYSQIVNDFQKGDIAEGYSVSREKKESFPLTVTSAQKNPTAFYLCASSIGQNTEAFFGQGTRLTVV.